The entry that follows covers one T cell receptor (beta chain) sequence. What it binds is unknown. The sample belongs to a study of OX40 agonist ivuxolimab in advanced cancers. Study at large: Checkpoint inhibitors had been given previously to about 38% of patients.

Germline V gene data show CDR1 as SGHDN and CDR2 as FVKESK. This CDR3 region has 13 residues. Losses at the gene ends were 8 bases for V and 5 bases for J; bases not matched to a gene: 8. Clones were read by immunoSEQ multiplex PCR, and TCRdb kept only the in-frame ones, dropping some. The sample lists 80,000 to 100,000 clones, around nine tenths occurring once. Findings and limits, study-wide: Some of the lowest clonal expansion was seen in partial responders at 0.1-3.0 mg/kg. Within 6 weeks, CD4+ and CD8+ blood T cells expanded clonally at 0.1 to 3.0 mg/kg.

Specimen: CD4+ or CD8+ T cells sorted from blood, collected in a trial of the OX40 agonist ivuxolimab. This clonotype was obtained from an adult with an advanced solid tumor such as melanoma, head and neck, liver or kidney cancer. J is TRBJ1-2 and V is TRBV14, with 7 bases fitting TRBD1. CDR3 amino acids: CASGKQGLYGYTF. The DNA of the CDR3 is TGTGCCAGCGGAAAACAGGGGCTTTATGGCTACACCTTC.